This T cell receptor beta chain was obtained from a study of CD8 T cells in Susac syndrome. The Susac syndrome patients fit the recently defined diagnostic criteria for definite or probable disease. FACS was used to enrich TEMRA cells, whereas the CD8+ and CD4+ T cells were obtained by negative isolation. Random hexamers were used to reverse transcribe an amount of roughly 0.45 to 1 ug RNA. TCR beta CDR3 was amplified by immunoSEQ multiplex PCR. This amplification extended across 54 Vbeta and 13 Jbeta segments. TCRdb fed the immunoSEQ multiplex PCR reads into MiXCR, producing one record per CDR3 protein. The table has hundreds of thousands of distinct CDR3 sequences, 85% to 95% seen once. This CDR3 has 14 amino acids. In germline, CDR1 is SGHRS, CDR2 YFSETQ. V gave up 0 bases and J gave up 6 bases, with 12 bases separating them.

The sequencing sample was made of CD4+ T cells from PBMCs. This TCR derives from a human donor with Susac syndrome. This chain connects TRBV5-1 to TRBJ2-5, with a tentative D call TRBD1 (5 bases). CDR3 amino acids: CASSLGQGGQTQYF. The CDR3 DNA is TGCGCCAGCAGCTTGGGGCAGGGCGGACAGACCCAGTACTTC.